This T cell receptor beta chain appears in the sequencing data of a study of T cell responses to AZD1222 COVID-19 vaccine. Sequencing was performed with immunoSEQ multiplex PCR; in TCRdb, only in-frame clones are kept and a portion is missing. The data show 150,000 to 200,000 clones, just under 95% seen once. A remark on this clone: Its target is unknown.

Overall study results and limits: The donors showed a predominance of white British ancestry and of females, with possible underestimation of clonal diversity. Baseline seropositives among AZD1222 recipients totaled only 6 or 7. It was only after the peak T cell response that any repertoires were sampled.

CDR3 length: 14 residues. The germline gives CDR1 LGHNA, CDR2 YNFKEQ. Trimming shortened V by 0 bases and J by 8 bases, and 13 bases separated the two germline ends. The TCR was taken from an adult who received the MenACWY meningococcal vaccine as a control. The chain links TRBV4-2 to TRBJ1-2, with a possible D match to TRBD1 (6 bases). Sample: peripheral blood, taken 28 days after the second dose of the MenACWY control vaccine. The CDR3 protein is CASSQENAGEGYTF. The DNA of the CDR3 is TGTGCCAGCAGCCAAGAAAATGCAGGGGAGGGCTACACCTTC.